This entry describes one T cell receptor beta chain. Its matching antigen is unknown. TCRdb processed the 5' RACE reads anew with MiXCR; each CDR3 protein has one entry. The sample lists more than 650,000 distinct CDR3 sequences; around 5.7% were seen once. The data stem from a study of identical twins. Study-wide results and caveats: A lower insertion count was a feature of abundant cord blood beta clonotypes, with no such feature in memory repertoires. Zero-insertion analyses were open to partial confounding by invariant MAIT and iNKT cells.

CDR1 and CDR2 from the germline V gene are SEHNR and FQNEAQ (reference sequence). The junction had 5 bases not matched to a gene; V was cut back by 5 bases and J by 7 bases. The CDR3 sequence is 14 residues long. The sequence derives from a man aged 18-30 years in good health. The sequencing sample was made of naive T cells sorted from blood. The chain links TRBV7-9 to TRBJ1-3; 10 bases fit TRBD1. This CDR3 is CASSTGTGVNTIYF. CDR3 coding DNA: TGTGCCAGCAGCACCGGGACAGGGGTTAACACCATATATTTT.